This entry lists 3 T cell receptor beta chains sequenced from one sample in a study of Graves' ophthalmopathy and Graves' hyperthyroidism. Amplified material comprised TCR beta CDR3 regions derived from RNA transcripts. HTBI primers primed a first-round RT-PCR, and a second-round multiplex PCR followed. TCRdb reanalysed the multiplex PCR reads using MiXCR and keeps one entry per CDR3 protein. The table lists 450,000 to 600,000 distinct CDR3 sequences, 39% of them singletons. Sequences were obtained from peripheral blood or thyroid tissue (not recorded which). Source of these receptors: an adult man with Graves' hyperthyroidism.

In this sample, this clonotype turned up a few times. A clone one base away is much larger, so this may be a read error. This chain links TRBV7-9 with TRBJ2-7; D is possibly TRBD2 (6 bases). This CDR3 contains 12 residues. From germline, CDR1 is SEHNR and CDR2 FQNEAQ (reference sequence). The CDR3 sequence is CARSLSGRKQYF. The CDR3 DNA reads as TGTGCCCGCAGCTTATCGGGGAGGAAGCAGTACTTC.

This clonotype was counted at least ten times. The chain uses TRBV29-1 and TRBJ1-2, with 7 bases lining up with TRBD1. The CDR3 totals 10 residues. Germline V gives CDR1 SQVTM, CDR2 ANQGSEA. V was clipped by 7 bases and J by 8 bases; unmatched bases: 4. The CDR3 spells CSAVTGGYTF. The CDR3 coding sequence is TGCAGCGCAGTGACAGGGGGCTACACCTTC.

This clonotype was seen only a few times. J is TRBJ1-2 and V is TRBV28; the D is unclear. The CDR3 extends over 14 amino acids. The V end was cut by 8 bases, the J end by 4 bases, with 17 bases between. The germline gives CDR1 MDHEN, CDR2 SYDVKM. In DNA, the CDR3 is TGTGCCAGCCTCCCCCCGATGAGAGGCTATGGCTACACCTTC. Protein: CASLPPMRGYGYTF.